This TCR beta chain appears in the sequencing data of a study of blood T cells in healthy people across ages. This clonotype was counted ten times or more. A J-beta primer mix and a sample-barcoded 5' primer were used in a second PCR of roughly 7 to 12 cycles. A single record per CDR3 protein comes from TCRdb applying MiXCR to the 5' RACE reads. The top ten clones hold about 11% of a sample with about 1.6 million distinct CDR3 sequences, roughly 32% of them seen once. The sequence was collected from a woman aged 25 to 39 in good health. The sequenced material came from blood.

As DNA, the CDR3 is TGTGCCAGCAGTCAAGTCTCAGGCAACGGCCAGCCCCAGCATTTT. This encodes CASSQVSGNGQPQHF. This sequence joins TRBV27 and TRBJ1-5; D is ambiguous. V was shortened by 5 bases and J by 7 bases, with 18 bases between the two germline ends. Germline CDR1 MNHEY, CDR2 SMNVEV (reference sequence). The CDR3 covers 15 residues.